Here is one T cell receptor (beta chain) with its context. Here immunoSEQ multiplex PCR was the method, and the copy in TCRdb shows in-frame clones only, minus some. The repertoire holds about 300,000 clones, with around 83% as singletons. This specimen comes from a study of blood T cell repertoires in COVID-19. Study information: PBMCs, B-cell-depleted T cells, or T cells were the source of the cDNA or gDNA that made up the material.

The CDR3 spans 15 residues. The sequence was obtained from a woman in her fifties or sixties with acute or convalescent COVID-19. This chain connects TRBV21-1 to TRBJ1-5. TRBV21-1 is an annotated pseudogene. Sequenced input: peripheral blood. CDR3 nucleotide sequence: TGTGCCAGCAGCAAAGGGCGGGGGGTAGGCCAGCCCCAGCATTTT. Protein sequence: CASSKGRGVGQPQHF.